The 11 T cell receptor beta chains presented below share a single source sample, sequenced in a study of blood T cell repertoires in COVID-19. Generated by immunoSEQ multiplex PCR, the TCRdb table keeps only in-frame clones and is missing some. The sample shows some 200,000 clones, 84% of them seen only once. Sequencing input: peripheral blood. The receptors derive from a woman aged 55-69 years with acute or convalescent COVID-19.

V usage is TRBV27 and J usage is TRBJ1-6, with 9 bases that match TRBD1. Germline CDR1 and CDR2: MNHEY and SMNVEV (reference sequence). CDR3 length: 19 amino acids. V shed 0 bases, J shed 1 base, and the junction held 7 bases outside the gene matches. The CDR3 bases are TGTGCCAGCAGTTTATCGGTCAGGGACAGGGTGTCCTATAATTCACCCCTCCACTTT. This encodes CASSLSVRDRVSYNSPLHF.

This chain joins TRBV3-1 (or the pseudogene TRBV3-2) and TRBJ2-5; D is perhaps TRBD2 (6 bases). CDR3 length: 15 amino acids. The V gene's germline CDR1 is LGHDT and CDR2 YNNKEL (reference sequence). V gave up 2 bases and J gave up 4 bases, with 14 bases separating them. The CDR3 DNA is TGTGCCAGCAGCCAACCGGGGGAGGCTTCAGAGACCCAGTACTTC. Protein: CASSQPGEASETQYF.

The chain uses TRBV4-2 and TRBJ1-4; 10 nucleotides agree with TRBD1. This CDR3 spans 17 amino acids. Trimming took 1 base from V and 5 from J; bases not matched to a gene: 7. Germline CDR1 is LGHNA and CDR2 is YNFKEQ. CDR3 DNA sequence: TGTGCCAGCAGCCAAGTGTCGACAGGGGGCGAGAATGAAAAACTGTTTTTT. It codes for CASSQVSTGGENEKLFF.

This chain connects TRBV12-3 or TRBV12-4 to TRBJ1-1; weak D call: TRBD1 (5 bases). V shed 5 bases and J shed 6 bases, with 10 bases lying between them. The length of the CDR3 is 12 residues. This chain's CDR3 is CASSVGAAEAFF. For the CDR3, the DNA is TGTGCCAGCAGTGTTGGGGCAGCTGAAGCTTTCTTT.

The gene calls are TRBV6-5 and TRBJ2-3; 8 bases align to TRBD2. V lost 8 bases to trimming and J lost 0 bases; unmatched junction nucleotides: 7. The length of the CDR3 is 15 residues. Per germline, CDR1 MNHEY and CDR2 SVGAGI. CDR3 coding DNA: TGTGCCAGCGCGAGATTAGCGGGGAGCACAGATACGCAGTATTTT. Translating it yields CASARLAGSTDTQYF.

The chain carries TRBV10-3 and TRBJ2-3; no firm D call. The CDR3 totals 13 residues. The V gene's germline CDR1 is ENHRY and CDR2 SYGVKD. V was cut by 7 bases and J by 2 bases, with 10 bases left in between. The CDR3 region is CAIKDSNTDTQYF. For the CDR3, the DNA is TGTGCCATCAAAGACTCCAACACAGATACGCAGTATTTT.

V gene TRBV5-4 combines with J gene TRBJ2-7, with no clear D. The germline CDR1 and CDR2 sequences are SGHNT and YYREEE (reference sequence). The CDR3 length is 14 residues. The V and J ends lost 5 bases and 1 base respectively, with 13 bases between them. CDR3 residues: CASSNALGSYEQYF. The CDR3 nucleotides are TGTGCCAGCAGTAACGCTCTAGGATCCTACGAGCAGTACTTC.

This chain uses TRBV21-1 with TRBJ2-7; the table's TRBD1 call for D was not verified on the DNA. TRBV21-1 is flagged as a pseudogene. This CDR3 spans 17 amino acids. The CDR3 DNA reads TGTGCCAGCTCGCCTACCCCGCCCAGGGACACTAGTCTCGAGCAGTACTTC. It is translated as CASSPTPPRDTSLEQYF.

The chain couples TRBV13 to TRBJ1-1; the D gene is possibly TRBD1 (5 bases). The V end was cut by 1 base, the J end by 3 bases, with 12 bases between. This CDR3 is built from 15 residues. Germline CDR1 PRHDT, CDR2 FYEKMQ (reference sequence). DNA of the CDR3: TGTGCCAGCAGCTTAGTCGGAGGGGCGCACACTGAAGCTTTCTTT. Translating gives CASSLVGGAHTEAFF.

The V gene is TRBV7-2, the J gene TRBJ2-1, with D hard to call. The CDR3 is 13 residues long. Trimming removed 5 bases from V and 8 bases from J, with 13 bases in between. Germline V gives CDR1 SGHTA, CDR2 FQGNSA. This CDR3 is CASSPAPVDEQFF. CDR3 sequence (DNA): TGTGCCAGCAGCCCCGCCCCGGTTGATGAGCAGTTCTTC.

CDR3 coding DNA: TGCGCCAGCAGCCAAGAACCCCTAGCGGGGGGCGGGGAGCTGTTTTTT. Translated: CASSQEPLAGGGELFF. The chain employs TRBV4-3 and TRBJ2-2; TRBD2 aligns across 11 bases. The germline gives CDR1 LGHNA, CDR2 YSLEER. Trimming cost V 0 bases and J 7 bases; bases outside gene matches: 4. This CDR3 has 16 residues.